The next 28 T cell receptor beta chains were all read from a single sample in a study of Graves' ophthalmopathy and Graves' hyperthyroidism. The authors amplified TCR beta CDR3 regions from RNA transcripts. Second-round multiplex PCR followed a first-round RT-PCR using HTBI primers. TCRdb re-analysed the multiplex PCR reads in MiXCR, keeping a single row per CDR3 protein. The table includes about 180,000 distinct CDR3 sequences, less than 45% detected once. Sample: peripheral blood. These receptors were obtained from a woman aged 40 to 50 with Graves' ophthalmopathy.

There are many counts of this clonotype. The chain carries TRBV27 and TRBJ1-2; a weak D match, TRBD1 (6 bases). CDR1 is MNHEY, CDR2 SMNVEV, per germline (reference sequence). This CDR3 contains 15 residues. V was clipped by 7 bases and J by 4 bases, with 19 bases between them. The CDR3 DNA sequence: TGTGCCAGCACCCCGGACCGAAGAGGGGGCTATGGCTACACCTTC. Its protein is CASTPDRRGGYGYTF.

The rearrangement links TRBV6-1 to TRBJ2-7, with a weak D call TRBD1 (6 bases). The V end was cut by 7 bases, the J end by 4 bases, with 14 bases between. The CDR3 has 13 amino acids. The germline gives CDR1 MNHNS, CDR2 SASEGT. In nucleotides, the CDR3 is TGTGCCAGCAAGAAACAGGGTGTTTACGAGCAGTACTTC. Translating it yields CASKKQGVYEQYF.

This clonotype was counted many times. The V and J genes are TRBV10-1 and TRBJ2-5, with D hard to call. CDR1 and CDR2 (germline): WNHNN, SYGVQD (reference sequence). The CDR3 runs to 16 residues. V lost 0 bases and J lost 3, with 14 bases in between. Written as DNA, the CDR3 is TGCGCCAGCAGTGAGTCAGTGGGGATTAATAAAGAGACCCAGTACTTC. This sequence encodes CASSESVGINKETQYF.

This clonotype was found many times. This chain joins TRBV29-1 and TRBJ2-7; 8 bases align to TRBD1. Germline loops: CDR1 SQVTM, CDR2 ANQGSEA. V lost 4 bases and J lost 4; bases outside the gene matches: 12. The CDR3 has 15 amino acids. CDR3 in amino acids: CSVVQLARGLYEQYF. The CDR3 region has the DNA TGCAGCGTTGTGCAGTTAGCCAGGGGGCTTTACGAGCAGTACTTC.

This chain joins TRBV28 and TRBJ1-6, with D tentatively TRBD1 (5 bases). CDR1 and CDR2 from the germline V gene are MDHEN and SYDVKM. This CDR3 contains 15 residues. Trimming removed 4 bases at V and 7 bases at J, with 14 bases between. The CDR3 loop is CASSSPPRGNSPLHF. In nucleotides, the CDR3 is TGTGCCAGCAGTTCACCCCCAAGGGGCAATTCACCCCTCCACTTT.

This clonotype was detected ten times or more. The chain is built from TRBV12-3 or TRBV12-4 and TRBJ1-1; no clear D gene. Trimming stripped 7 bases from V and 5 bases from J, with 17 bases between. The CDR3 loop spans 14 amino acids. CDR3 loop: CASIPTGRWTEAFF. The CDR3 region has the DNA TGTGCCAGCATTCCGACTGGAAGGTGGACTGAAGCTTTCTTT.

This clonotype was picked up many times. This rearrangement joins TRBV4-2 to TRBJ1-2; D gene unclear. Between the trimmed V and J ends, which lost 0 bases and 7 bases, there was a span of 12 bases. CDR1 and CDR2 from the germline V gene are LGHNA and YNFKEQ. The CDR3 has 14 amino acids. CDR3 region: CASSQDGDEGGYTF. CDR3 nucleotides: TGTGCCAGCAGCCAAGATGGCGACGAGGGTGGCTACACCTTC.

In its sample, this clonotype was seen many times. V is TRBV20-1 and J is TRBJ2-2; D remains unclear. This CDR3 contains 13 residues. Per germline, CDR1 DFQATT and CDR2 SNEGSKA (reference sequence). Trimming removed 0 bases from V and 5 bases from J, with 7 bases in between. The CDR3 nucleotides are TGCAGTGCTAGAGACCCCTTAACCGGGGAGCTGTTTTTT. Its protein is CSARDPLTGELFF.

This clonotype came up many times. The gene calls are TRBV20-1 and TRBJ1-5, with 7 bases fitting TRBD1. With V trimmed by 3 bases and J by 1 base, 9 bases remained unmatched. Per germline, CDR1 DFQATT and CDR2 SNEGSKA (reference sequence). This CDR3 comprises 16 residues. The CDR3 is CSARSRGLGSNQPQHF. In DNA, the CDR3 is TGCAGTGCTAGGTCCAGGGGGTTAGGAAGCAATCAGCCCCAGCATTTT.

This clonotype was observed at least ten times. The V and J genes are TRBV30 and TRBJ2-7, with a possible D match to TRBD1 (5 bases). The V and J ends lost 3 bases and 2 bases respectively, with 17 bases between them. This CDR3 is 15 amino acids long. CDR1 is GTSNPN and CDR2 is SVGIG in the germline V gene (reference sequence). The CDR3 here is CAWREKRTLTYEQYF. CDR3 sequence (DNA): TGTGCCTGGAGGGAGAAGAGGACACTAACCTACGAGCAGTACTTC.

This rearrangement joins TRBV6-1 to TRBJ1-1; D is perhaps TRBD1 (5 bases). CDR1 is MNHNS, CDR2 SASEGT, per germline. This CDR3 has 15 residues. Trimming left V 0 bases short and J 1 base short, with 9 bases between. The CDR3 sequence: CASSEAHGGNTEAFF. CDR3 in DNA: TGTGCCAGCAGTGAAGCGCACGGGGGGAACACTGAAGCTTTCTTT.

The chain is built from TRBV19 and TRBJ1-1, with D perhaps matching TRBD1 (6 bases). Trimming took off 7 bases at V and 4 bases at J, with 13 bases between the two ends. The length of the CDR3 is 13 residues. Germline CDR1 and CDR2: LNHDA and SQIVND (reference sequence). CDR3 coding DNA: TGTGCCAGTACCACACAGGGACCCACTGAAGCTTTCTTT. Translation: CASTTQGPTEAFF.

The table lists this clonotype with many counts. The rearrangement joins TRBV6-2 or TRBV6-3 to TRBJ2-7; TRBD2 matches at 9 bases. The CDR3 contains 17 residues. Trimming took 1 base from V and 3 from J; bases not matched to a gene: 10. Per the germline V gene, CDR1 is MNHEY and CDR2 is SVGEGT. The CDR3 nucleotides read TGTGCCAGCAGTTACTGGCTAGCGGGACACAGGGGCTACGAGCAGTACTTC. It encodes CASSYWLAGHRGYEQYF.

This clonotype has a count of ten or more. The J gene is TRBJ2-7, the V gene TRBV12-3 or TRBV12-4; 8 nucleotides agree with TRBD1. The CDR3 is 14 residues long. V shed 5 bases, J shed 2 bases, and the junction held 5 bases outside the gene matches. CDR3 coding DNA: TGTGCCAGCAGTCCGCCAGGGGGCACCTACGAGCAGTACTTC. Translation: CASSPPGGTYEQYF.

J is TRBJ2-7 and V is TRBV12-3 or TRBV12-4, with TRBD1 matching over 7 bases. CDR3 length equals 15 residues. Trimming removed 5 bases from V and 4 bases from J; junction bases left unmatched: 11. The CDR3 sequence: CASSPPTGQFYEQYF. As DNA, the CDR3 is TGTGCCAGCAGTCCCCCCACGGGACAGTTTTACGAGCAGTACTTC.

CDR3 loop: CASSSGQTYTEAFF. The CDR3 bases are TGTGCCAGCAGTTCAGGGCAGACCTACACTGAAGCTTTCTTT. The gene calls are TRBV12-3 or TRBV12-4 and TRBJ1-1; possible D gene TRBD1, 5 bases. There are 14 residues in the CDR3. The V end was cut by 4 bases, the J end by 3 bases, with 12 bases between.

This clonotype was found many times. This chain connects TRBV14 to TRBJ1-1; D is uncertain. Germline V gives CDR1 SGHDN, CDR2 FVKESK. V was clipped by 7 bases and J by 5 bases, with 20 bases between them. The CDR3 totals 15 residues. The CDR3 sequence is CASTPTAGVKTEAFF. The CDR3, as DNA: TGTGCCAGCACCCCAACTGCGGGCGTAAAAACTGAAGCTTTCTTT.

The chain joins TRBV28 to TRBJ1-1, with a possible D match to TRBD1 (5 bases). This CDR3 has 17 amino acids. The V end was cut by 1 base, the J end by 4 bases, with 19 bases between. Germline V lookup: CDR1 MDHEN, CDR2 SYDVKM. As DNA, the CDR3 is TGTGCCAGCAGTTTATTCAACTCTTCGGGGGTACGCACTGAAGCTTTCTTT. Protein: CASSLFNSSGVRTEAFF.

This clonotype has at least ten counts. The rearrangement links TRBV19 to TRBJ1-5, with D possibly matching TRBD1 (5 bases). Trimming removed 8 bases from V and 3 bases from J, with 17 bases in between. CDR3 length equals 15 residues. Germline V gene lookup returns CDR1 LNHDA and CDR2 SQIVND (reference sequence). The CDR3 region is CASGSRAGSNQPQHF. The CDR3 DNA sequence: TGTGCCAGTGGAAGTAGGGCAGGGTCCAATCAGCCCCAGCATTTT.

J is TRBJ1-5 and V is TRBV19; D gene unclear. The CDR3 loop spans 15 amino acids. The V end was cut by 1 base, the J end by 4 bases, with 11 bases between. Germline assignment: CDR1 LNHDA and CDR2 SQIVND (reference sequence). The CDR3 loop reads CASSIGLGRNQPQHF. CDR3 DNA sequence: TGTGCCAGTAGTATAGGACTTGGGCGAAATCAGCCCCAGCATTTT.

The chain combines TRBV7-9 with TRBJ1-3, with 8 bases identical to TRBD1. With V trimmed by 6 bases and J by 8 bases, 9 bases remained unmatched. Looked up from germline, CDR1 is SEHNR and CDR2 is FQNEAQ (reference sequence). The CDR3 extends over 14 amino acids. The CDR3 region has the DNA TGTGCCAGCAGATCAGGACAGGGAGGAGACACCATATATTTT. It specifies CASRSGQGGDTIYF.

The table lists this clonotype with a few counts. This chain joins TRBV12-3 or TRBV12-4 and TRBJ1-3; tentatively, D is TRBD1 (6 bases). The V and J ends lost 0 bases and 0 bases respectively, with 18 bases between them. The CDR3 covers 19 residues. CDR3 sequence: CASSLALPTGMISGNTIYF. In DNA form, the CDR3 reads TGTGCCAGCAGTTTAGCGCTTCCGACAGGAATGATCTCTGGAAACACCATATATTTT.

The chain has TRBV27 and TRBJ1-1; D is ambiguous. With 4 bases removed from V and 4 bases from J, the gap between germline ends came to 13 bases. The CDR3 consists of 14 residues. Germline CDR1 reads MNHEY; CDR2 reads SMNVEV (reference sequence). The CDR3 coding sequence is TGTGCCAGCAGTTCACCACAGAGAGGCACTGAAGCTTTCTTT. As protein: CASSSPQRGTEAFF.

This clonotype showed up many times. The rearrangement uses TRBV10-3 and TRBJ2-7; D is ambiguous. Germline V gene data show CDR1 as ENHRY and CDR2 as SYGVKD. V was shortened by 0 bases and J by 7 bases, with 13 bases between the two germline ends. This CDR3 contains 14 residues. The CDR3 sequence: CAISESMPDLEQYF. CDR3 coding DNA: TGTGCCATCAGTGAGTCGATGCCCGATTTGGAGCAGTACTTC.

This clonotype was counted ten times or more. The V and J genes are TRBV6-5 and TRBJ1-1; TRBD1 aligns across 7 bases. The CDR3 runs 15 residues. The V and J ends lost 4 bases and 2 bases, in that order; junction bases with no gene match: 7. The germline V gene encodes CDR1 MNHEY and CDR2 SVGAGI. CDR3 residues: CASSFAGTANTEAFF. CDR3 coding DNA: TGTGCCAGCAGTTTCGCAGGGACAGCAAACACTGAAGCTTTCTTT.

This clonotype has only one observation. This sequence joins TRBV28 and TRBJ1-2; D is possibly TRBD1 (5 bases). The CDR3 covers 14 residues. Germline V CDR1 and CDR2: MDHEN, SYDVKM. Trimming stripped 3 bases from V and 4 bases from J, with 12 bases between. CDR3 protein: CASSLGSGSYGYTF. The CDR3 coding sequence is TGTGCCAGCAGTTTGGGGTCAGGGTCCTATGGCTACACCTTC.

The chain combines TRBV28 with TRBJ1-5, with D maybe TRBD1 (5 bases). The CDR3 is 12 residues long. Between the trimmed V and J ends, which lost 7 bases and 8 bases, there was a span of 12 bases. Germline-derived CDR1 and CDR2 are MDHEN and SYDVKM. The chain's CDR3 is CASNQGIKPQHF. Here the CDR3 DNA reads TGTGCCAGCAATCAGGGCATTAAGCCCCAGCATTTT.

This clonotype has only a few counts. The rearrangement uses TRBV6-1 and TRBJ1-1; D not resolved. This CDR3 spans 15 amino acids. V gave up 7 bases and J gave up 0 bases, with 15 bases separating them. Germline V gives CDR1 MNHNS, CDR2 SASEGT. The CDR3 region is CASTPLQTVNTEAFF. DNA of the CDR3: TGTGCCAGCACTCCATTACAGACGGTGAACACTGAAGCTTTCTTT.